Following are 25 T cell receptor beta chains from one sample sequenced in a study of T-cell memory formation after mild COVID-19. TCRdb passed the 5' RACE reads through MiXCR, listing each CDR3 protein once. The data contain 250,000 to 350,000 distinct CDR3 sequences, around 16% of them singletons. The source material was PBMCs or a T cell subset sorted from them (not recorded which). These receptors were obtained from a man between 18 and 29 years old who had mild COVID-19 (a few samples of this study predate the infection). Cell type and time point are not known.

The chain is built from TRBV9 and TRBJ2-7, with unresolved D. V was cut by 0 bases and J by 1 base, with 8 bases left in between. The CDR3 spans 14 residues. CDR1 and CDR2 (germline): SGDLS, YYNGEE. The CDR3 protein is CASSVGSESYEQYV. In DNA, the CDR3 is TGTGCCAGCAGCGTAGGCTCCGAATCCTACGAGCAGTACGTC.

The chain recombines TRBV5-1 with TRBJ1-2; D gene ambiguous. CDR1 and CDR2 from the germline V gene are SGHRS and YFSETQ. The CDR3 covers 13 residues. V lost 0 bases and J 6 bases, leaving 9 bases between the germline ends. DNA for the CDR3: TGCGCCAGCAGCTTGGGTGGATACGATGGCTACACCTTC. Protein sequence: CASSLGGYDGYTF.

This clonotype was counted a few times. The V gene is TRBV6-5, the J gene TRBJ2-5; 7 bases match TRBD2. Germline V gives CDR1 MNHEY, CDR2 SVGAGI. Losses at the gene ends were 5 bases for V and 5 bases for J; bases not matched to a gene: 5. CDR3 length equals 13 residues. CDR3 coding DNA: TGTGCCAGCAGTGGACTAGTGGGTGAGACCCAGTACTTC. Translating gives CASSGLVGETQYF.

In its sample, this clonotype was seen a few times. The rearrangement uses TRBV28 and TRBJ1-4; 8 bases agree with TRBD1. The germline CDR1 and CDR2 sequences are MDHEN and SYDVKM. V was pared by 8 bases and J by 4 bases, with 6 bases of the junction left unmatched. The CDR3 is made up of 14 amino acids. The CDR3 here is CASRPGQDNEKLFF. The CDR3 DNA is TGTGCCAGCCGTCCGGGACAGGATAATGAAAAACTGTTTTTT.

There are a few counts of this clonotype. The chain couples TRBV25-1 to TRBJ2-7; D possibly corresponds to TRBD2 (5 bases). CDR1 MGHDK and CDR2 SYGVNS come from the germline V gene. Deletions cut 4 bases from V and 2 bases from J, with 12 bases between. The CDR3 contains 14 residues. DNA of the CDR3: TGTGCCAGCAGTGGCACCGGGGTCCCCTACGAGCAGTACTTC. Encoded protein: CASSGTGVPYEQYF.

This chain links TRBV20-1 with TRBJ2-5; weak D call: TRBD2 (6 bases). CDR1 DFQATT and CDR2 SNEGSKA come from the germline V gene (reference sequence). The germline V and J ends were trimmed by 1 base and 4 bases, with 13 bases remaining between them. This CDR3 contains 14 residues. The CDR3 reads CSARVTGGVETQYF. The CDR3 nucleotides are TGCAGTGCTAGAGTAACAGGAGGGGTAGAGACCCAGTACTTC.

This clonotype was seen a few times. The DNA of the CDR3 is TGTGCCAGCAGTTTCCTGGCTAACAATGAGCAGTTCTTC. It yields the protein CASSFLANNEQFF. This rearrangement joins TRBV28 to TRBJ2-1; D gene unclear. Per germline, CDR1 MDHEN and CDR2 SYDVKM. Deletions cut 3 bases from V and 5 bases from J, with 8 bases between. The CDR3 covers 13 residues. Full variable domain (remainder filled in from reference TRBV28 and TRBJ2-1): DVKVTQSSRYLVKRTGEKVFLECVQDMDHENMFWYRQDPGLGLRLIYFSYDVKMKEKGDIPEGYSVSREKKERFSLILESASTNQTSMYLCASSFLANNEQFFGPGTRLTVL.

There are a few counts of this clonotype. The CDR3 protein is CASRRGVDTQYF. CDR3 DNA: TGCGCCAGCAGGAGAGGGGTAGATACGCAGTATTTT. The chain couples TRBV5-1 to TRBJ2-3, with D perhaps being TRBD1 or TRBD2 (5 bases each). The V gene's germline CDR1 is SGHRS and CDR2 YFSETQ. The CDR3 contains 12 residues. The germline V and J ends were trimmed by 5 bases and 5 bases, with 9 bases remaining between them.

This clonotype was picked up many times. The rearrangement joins TRBV6-2 or TRBV6-3 to TRBJ2-7, with D possibly TRBD2 on 6 matching bases. There are 15 residues in the CDR3. Germline V lookup: CDR1 MNHEY, CDR2 SVGEGT. The V end lost 2 bases, the J end lost 5 bases, and 16 bases lay between the germline ends. The CDR3 is CASSYGAGTQDEQYF. CDR3 coding DNA: TGTGCCAGCAGTTACGGAGCTGGGACTCAGGACGAGCAGTACTTC.

The chain combines TRBV6-6 with TRBJ2-2; 7 bases are a match to TRBD2. CDR1 is MNHNY, CDR2 SVGAGI, per germline (reference sequence). CDR3 length: 16 residues. After removal of 2 bases from V and 5 bases from J, the junction contained 8 bases not matched to a gene. DNA of the CDR3: TGTGCCAGCAGTTACGGTGCGGGGGTAGAGACCGGGGAGCTGTTTTTT. Protein sequence: CASSYGAGVETGELFF.

This clonotype was observed a few times. The CDR3 bases are TGTGCCAGCAGCCAAGCAATCGCAGGGAACACTGAAGCTTTCTTT. It is translated as CASSQAIAGNTEAFF. The chain links TRBV4-2 to TRBJ1-1; D remains unclear. The ends were cut back, 1 base at V and 1 base at J, with 10 bases in the middle. The CDR3 is made up of 15 amino acids. Germline V gives CDR1 LGHNA, CDR2 YNFKEQ.

This clonotype was recorded a few times. V is TRBV18 and J is TRBJ1-2, with a weak D call TRBD1 (5 bases). The V end lost 3 bases, the J end lost 6 bases, and 5 bases lay between the germline ends. This CDR3 is built from 11 residues. Germline V CDR1 and CDR2: KGHSH, LQKENI. The CDR3 bases are TGTGCCAGCTCACCGGGGCATGGCTACACCTTC. Translating gives CASSPGHGYTF.

This clonotype has a handful of counts. This chain's CDR3 is CASSQGGAGRGTGELFF. The CDR3 nucleotides are TGTGCCAGCAGCCAAGGGGGGGCGGGACGTGGCACCGGGGAGCTGTTTTTT. The V call is TRBV4-2, the J call TRBJ2-2; D may be TRBD1 or TRBD2 (6 bases each). V lost 1 base to trimming and J lost 4 bases, with 16 bases between them. CDR1 and CDR2 from the germline V gene are LGHNA and YNFKEQ. The CDR3 is 17 residues long.

This chain joins TRBV6-1 and TRBJ2-7; the D gene is possibly TRBD1 (6 bases). Germline V gene data show CDR1 as MNHNS and CDR2 as SASEGT. Between the trimmed V and J ends, which lost 6 bases and 3 bases, there was a span of 9 bases. This CDR3 comprises 12 residues. The CDR3 DNA reads as TGTGCCAGCAGCAAACAGGGCTACGAGCAGTACGTC. It yields the protein CASSKQGYEQYV.

The rearrangement joins TRBV11-2 to TRBJ2-7; 11 bases match TRBD1. J was trimmed by 7 bases and V by 3 bases; bases with no gene match: 2. The CDR3 runs to 13 residues. Germline CDR1 is SGHAT and CDR2 is FQNNGV. The CDR3 protein is CASSLDRGQEQYF. The CDR3 DNA is TGTGCCAGCAGCTTGGACAGGGGGCAAGAGCAGTACTTC.

The chain combines TRBV10-1 with TRBJ2-2; the match to TRBD2 covers 7 bases. With 3 bases clipped from V and 6 bases from J, the junction kept 7 bases outside the gene matches. CDR3 length equals 15 residues. The germline V gene encodes CDR1 WNHNN and CDR2 SYGVQD (reference sequence). CDR3 loop: CASSDGRDVPGELFF. CDR3 nucleotide sequence: TGCGCCAGCAGTGATGGGAGGGATGTGCCCGGGGAGCTGTTTTTT.

A few counts support this clonotype. This sequence joins TRBV7-8 and TRBJ2-3; D perhaps matches TRBD2 (5 bases). The CDR3 is 15 residues long. Germline V gene sequence: CDR1 SGHVS, CDR2 FQNEAQ. Between the trimmed V and J ends, which lost 4 bases and 2 bases, there was a span of 13 bases. CDR3 loop: CASSSERGFTDTQYF. In DNA, the CDR3 is TGTGCCAGCAGCTCCGAGCGAGGGTTCACAGATACGCAGTATTTT.

This clonotype was counted many times. This chain links TRBV7-2 with TRBJ2-3; weak D call: TRBD2 (6 bases). Germline CDR1 and CDR2: SGHTA and FQGNSA. The CDR3 consists of 12 residues. With 5 bases removed from V and 6 bases from J, the gap between germline ends came to 9 bases. The CDR3 sequence is CASSQGRDTQYF. DNA for the CDR3: TGTGCCAGCAGCCAAGGGAGGGATACGCAGTATTTT.

This sequence joins TRBV7-2 and TRBJ1-2, with 8 positions matching TRBD1. V gave up 5 bases and J gave up 4 bases; unmatched junction bases: 12. Germline-derived CDR1 and CDR2 are SGHTA and FQGNSA. There are 16 residues in the CDR3. Here the CDR3 DNA reads TGTGCCAGCAGCCCGGCAGGACAGGGTCCTTCCTATGGCTACACCTTC. This encodes CASSPAGQGPSYGYTF.

In its sample, this clonotype was seen a few times. The chain carries TRBV9 and TRBJ2-1, with 9 bases aligning to TRBD2. Germline V gene data show CDR1 as SGDLS and CDR2 as YYNGEE. Trimming cost V 5 bases and J 3 bases; bases outside gene matches: 6. This CDR3 is built from 15 residues. The CDR3 nucleotides are TGTGCCAGCAGTAGCGGGGGTGTGGGCTACAATGAGCAGTTCTTC. Protein product: CASSSGGVGYNEQFF.

There are a few counts of this clonotype. The CDR3, as DNA: TGTGCCAGCAGTCCAAACGGGGCGGGGAACACAGATACGCAGTATTTT. It yields the protein CASSPNGAGNTDTQYF. The rearrangement links TRBV7-2 to TRBJ2-3; maybe TRBD2 (6 bases). V lost 6 bases to trimming and J lost 2 bases, with 18 bases between them. The CDR3 covers 16 residues. The V gene's germline CDR1 is SGHTA and CDR2 FQGNSA.

The CDR3, as DNA: TGTGCCAGCAGCTCGACAGCGACTAGCGGGGGAAGAACAGATACGCAGTATTTT. Translated, it gives CASSSTATSGGRTDTQYF. The chain joins TRBV5-6 to TRBJ2-3; TRBD2 agrees at 12 bases. CDR1 is SGHDT, CDR2 YYEEEE, per germline. CDR3 length equals 18 residues. Trimming removed 3 bases from V and 3 bases from J; junction bases left unmatched: 11.

This clonotype was seen a few times. The CDR3 here is CASGDSVATNEKLFF. DNA of the CDR3: TGTGCTAGTGGTGACAGCGTTGCAACTAATGAAAAACTGTTTTTT. This chain links TRBV12-5 with TRBJ1-4; possibly TRBD1 for D (5 bases). The ends were cut back, 5 bases at V and 0 bases at J, with 10 bases in the middle. The CDR3 runs 15 residues. Germline lookup yields CDR1 LGHNT and CDR2 FRNRAP.

The chain combines TRBV9 with TRBJ1-6; 7 bases fit TRBD1. This CDR3 contains 16 residues. V trimming: 5 bases; J trimming: 6 bases; junction bases outside the gene matches: 11. From germline, CDR1 is SGDLS and CDR2 YYNGEE. The CDR3 is CASSAQMGTANSPLHF. The CDR3 nucleotides read TGTGCCAGCAGTGCTCAAATGGGGACAGCTAATTCACCCCTCCACTTT. The variable domain in full, with the rest retrieved from reference TRBV9 and TRBJ1-6, is DSGVTQTPKHLITATGQRVTLRCSPRSGDLSVYWYQQSLDQGLQFLIQYYNGEERAKGNILERFSAQQFPDLHSELNLSSLELGDSALYFCASSAQMGTANSPLHFGNGTRLTVT.

This clonotype has just a few counts. The chain employs TRBV11-1 and TRBJ2-7; 8 bases align to TRBD2. Germline V lookup: CDR1 SGHAT, CDR2 FQDESV (reference sequence). This CDR3 contains 16 residues. The J segment lost 3 bases and the V segment lost 5 bases, leaving 12 bases of the junction unmatched. The CDR3 is CASSTQRLASVYEQYF. The DNA of the CDR3 is TGTGCCAGCAGCACTCAAAGACTAGCGTCCGTCTACGAGCAGTACTTC.